These T cell receptor beta chains were read from a single sample in a study of cytomegalovirus exposure and HLA in healthy donors. Only in-frame clones appear in the TCRdb table, and some are missing; sequencing was by immunoSEQ multiplex PCR. Of about 70,000 clones listed, approximately 92% are singletons. Sequenced input: PBMCs. These receptors were collected from a woman in her twenties or thirties in good health and CMV-seropositive. The CDR3 runs from the conserved cysteine through the conserved F or W. D genes are given only for firm matches. For some rows the clone size is stated as once, few or many, or as a class when expanded; others skip it.

CASSPPTGASTDTQYF TGCGCCAGCAGCCCGCCGACAGGGGCTAGCACAGATACGCAGTATTTT TRBJ2-3 16 . TRBD1 TRBV5-1
CASSLSGSAYNEQFF TGTGCCAGCAGCTTAAGCGGGAGTGCCTACAATGAGCAGTTCTTC TRBJ2-1 15 . TRBD2 TRBV7-9
CASSQTGGLVGELFF TGTGCCAGCAGCCAAACAGGGGGGCTAGTCGGGGAGCTGTTTTTT TRBJ2-2 15 . TRBD1 TRBV9
CATPLGRSFYNEQFF TGTGCCACCCCCCTGGGGAGGTCCTTCTACAATGAGCAGTTCTTC TRBJ2-1 15 . . TRBV2
CASSQKMAEETQYF TGCGCCAGCAGCCAAAAAATGGCAGAAGAGACCCAGTACTTC TRBJ2-5 14 . . TRBV4-1
CASSPQFRTSGRSYEQYF TGTGCCAGCAGCCCACAATTTCGGACTAGCGGGAGATCCTACGAGCAGTACTTC TRBJ2-7 18 . TRBD2 TRBV5-8
CASSYGRGYEQYF TGTGCCAGCAGTTATGGCAGGGGCTACGAGCAGTACTTC TRBJ2-7 13 . . TRBV6-5
CASSPLLGVTETQYF TGTGCCAGCAGTCCCCTCCTGGGAGTGACAGAGACCCAGTACTTC TRBJ2-5 15 . . TRBV6-5
CARLDPIGAYNEQFF TGCGCCCGACTAGACCCGATTGGGGCCTACAATGAGCAGTTCTTC TRBJ2-1 15 . . TRBV5-1
CASSAEHLMNTEAFF TGCGCCAGCAGTGCAGAACACCTTATGAACACTGAAGCTTTCTTT TRBJ1-1 15 . . TRBV10-2
CAWSLTGASAFF TGTGCCTGGAGTTTGACAGGGGCCTCAGCTTTCTTT TRBJ1-1 12 . TRBD1 TRBV30
CASTLFSRQGIYGYTF TGCGCCAGCACCCTTTTTTCGAGACAGGGGATCTATGGCTACACCTTC TRBJ1-2 16 . TRBD1 TRBV5-1
CASSQELGQRTDTQYF TGTGCCAGCAGCCAAGAGTTAGGACAGCGCACAGATACGCAGTATTTT TRBJ2-3 16 . . TRBV4-2
CASSLPLTYEQYF TGTGCCAGCAGTTTACCGCTCACCTACGAGCAGTACTTC TRBJ2-7 13 once . TRBV28
CASSLEGLMDEQYF TGCGCCAGCAGCTTAGAGGGACTCATGGACGAGCAGTACTTC TRBJ2-7 14 . . TRBV5-1
CASSPMTSGTYEQYF TGTGCCAGCAGCCCCATGACTAGCGGCACCTACGAGCAGTACTTC TRBJ2-7 15 . TRBD2 TRBV4-2
CSATRGYEQYF TGCAGTGCTACCAGAGGGTACGAGCAGTACTTC TRBJ2-7 11 . . TRBV20-1
CASSVSGVLTF TGTGCCAGCAGCGTATCCGGCGTCCTGACTTTC TRBJ2-6 11 . . TRBV9
CASTPDRGSVTEAFF TGTGCCAGCACCCCGGACAGGGGGTCTGTCACTGAAGCTTTCTTT TRBJ1-1 15 . TRBD1 TRBV7-9
CASSFILVEGVHEQFF TGTGCCAGCAGTTTCATTTTGGTGGAGGGTGTGCATGAGCAGTTCTTC TRBJ2-1 16 . . TRBV27